This TCR beta chain was identified in a study of blood T cell repertoires in COVID-19. Original data processing: Scientists estimated how many nucleated cells there were by amplifying reference gene primers. Measured with immunoSEQ multiplex PCR; TCRdb has only the in-frame clones, and not every one. That table is the source of V, J and clone size, and D and trimming were worked out from the DNA. There are approximately 150,000 clones in the sample; roughly 85% occur only once, and about 2.6% lies in the top ten. The origin of this receptor is a human donor with acute or convalescent COVID-19. The donor label of this sample is uncertain. Sequenced input: peripheral blood.

This CDR3 reads CASSQDAGAAFGEQFF. The DNA for the CDR3 is TGTGCCAGCAGCCAAGATGCAGGGGCGGCGTTTGGTGAGCAGTTCTTC. The V and J genes are TRBV4-2 and TRBJ2-1; D may be TRBD1 (6 bases). Germline loops: CDR1 LGHNA, CDR2 YNFKEQ. V was cut by 0 bases and J by 9 bases, with 18 bases left in between. The CDR3 has 16 residues.